This entry is about one T cell receptor beta chain. The antigen remains unidentified. These data are taken from a study of cytomegalovirus exposure and HLA in healthy donors. Background on the study: The early release's HLA-typed donors yielded 78 million or so unique TCRs. The study, taken as a whole, reports: For TCR beta chains, V- and J-gene trimming was later linked to a missense DCLRE1C variant. Segments of the TCR beta V type were, in most cases, productive about 87% or about 30% of the time in an earlier analysis. TCR beta sequences reportedly predicted the HLA-A and HLA-B alleles of most subjects accurately.

CDR1 is WSHSY, CDR2 SAAADI, per germline. The length of the CDR3 is 16 residues. With 7 bases removed from V and 1 base from J, the gap between germline ends came to 19 bases. It was with 60 Vbeta and 13 Jbeta primers that the PCR ran. Produced via immunoSEQ multiplex PCR; TCRdb's table is partial and in-frame only. Of a few hundred thousand clones listed, around nine tenths are singletons. The TCR was taken from a woman younger than 30 in good health and CMV-seronegative. What was sequenced was PBMCs. The chain is built from TRBV10-2 and TRBJ1-1; a possible D gene is TRBD1 (6 bases). CDR3 sequence: CASKSLQGKPNTEAFF. In nucleotides, the CDR3 is TGCGCCAGCAAATCGCTACAGGGTAAACCGAACACTGAAGCTTTCTTT.